This TCR beta chain is drawn from a study of persistence of HIV-infected CD4 T cells. As for this clone: Its specificity is not known.

Cells were stimulated with overlapping HIV-1 Gag 15-mer peptides. Memory cells lacking CD40L and CD69 with high CD45RO were sorted. Germline CDR1 LGHNT, CDR2 FRNRAP. Trimming left V 0 bases short and J 2 bases short, with 14 bases between. There are 17 residues in the CDR3. This was the immunoSEQ version 4 assay in survey mode. Sequencing used immunoSEQ multiplex PCR; TCRdb keeps in-frame clones, though not all of them. The sample holds around 30,000 clones; roughly 80% are singletons and the top ten take 15% to 20%. This sequence joins TRBV12-5 and TRBJ2-1, with D uncertain. This clonotype was sampled from an adult woman with HIV who was CMV-seropositive. Material: CD4+ T cells sorted from PBMCs after roughly 18-hour stimulation, obtained from a patient who received antiretroviral therapy. CDR3 nucleotide sequence: TGTGCTAGTGGTTTGGTACACGATGGGGAAACCTACAATGAGCAGTTCTTC. Translation gives CASGLVHDGETYNEQFF.